The next 25 T cell receptor beta chains were all read from a single sample in a study of T-cell reconstitution after alpha-beta-depleted transplantation in children. A library of TCRbeta sequences, prepared with unique molecular identifiers, was generated. TCRdb reprocessed the PCR reads via MiXCR and lists one record per CDR3 protein. The sample consists of hundreds of thousands of distinct CDR3 sequences, roughly 13% of them appearing once. The specimen comprised PBMCs, mostly from graft donor cells, sampled 360 days after TCRalphabeta/CD19-depleted stem cell transplant. The receptor set was obtained from a male patient aged 10-17 years who had a stem cell transplant for acute myeloid leukemia, so the T cells may come from the graft donor.

This clonotype was found a few times. This chain uses TRBV6-1 with TRBJ2-3; D unresolved. V lost 1 base, J lost 4 bases, and 6 bases lay in between. The CDR3 covers 13 residues. Looked up from germline, CDR1 is MNHNS and CDR2 is SASEGT. The CDR3 nucleotides read TGTGCCAGCAGTGAAGACATGCCAGATACGCAGTATTTT. Its protein is CASSEDMPDTQYF.

The chain joins TRBV4-3 to TRBJ2-1; 7 bases agree with TRBD2. Germline values: CDR1 LGHNA, CDR2 YSLEER. CDR3 length: 15 amino acids. The V gene end was trimmed by 4 bases and the J gene end by 6 bases; junction bases not matched to a gene: 9. CDR3 DNA: TGCGCCAGCAGCCCGCTAGCGGCCCCCAGCAATGAGCAGTTCTTC. Translation: CASSPLAAPSNEQFF.

This clonotype was observed a single time. The chain employs TRBV7-3 and TRBJ2-6; TRBD1 or TRBD2 may be the D gene (5 bases each). CDR1 and CDR2 (germline): SGHTA, FQGTGA. The CDR3 is made up of 20 amino acids. Trimming took 1 base from V and 0 from J, leaving 19 bases between them. The CDR3 DNA sequence: TGTGCCAGCAGCTTAAGGGGGTGGAGGAGAGGCACCTCTGGGGCCAACGTCCTGACTTTC. Its protein product is CASSLRGWRRGTSGANVLTF. The full variable domain, completed using reference TRBV7-3 and TRBJ2-6, is GAGVSQTPSNKVTEKGKYVELRCDPISGHTALYWYRQSLGQGPEFLIYFQGTGAADDSGLPNDRFFAVRPEGSVSTLKIQRTERGDSAVYLCASSLRGWRRGTSGANVLTFGAGSRLTVL.

V gene TRBV7-3 combines with J gene TRBJ2-3, with D possibly TRBD2 on 5 matching bases. This CDR3 is built from 22 residues. Germline V lookup: CDR1 SGHTA, CDR2 FQGTGA. With 0 bases removed from V and 3 bases from J, the gap between germline ends came to 31 bases. The CDR3 loop is CASSLTTSERTVTTKSTDTQYF. The CDR3 bases are TGTGCCAGCAGCTTAACCACTAGTGAGCGGACCGTGACAACAAAGTCGACAGATACGCAGTATTTT.

This chain links TRBV15 with TRBJ2-2; D ambiguous. The V end was cut by 0 bases, the J end by 3 bases, with 14 bases between. CDR1 and CDR2 (germline): LNHNV, YYDKDF (reference sequence). The CDR3 contains 17 residues. The CDR3 sequence: CATSRDWKIKDTGELFF. The CDR3 DNA sequence: TGTGCCACCAGCAGAGATTGGAAAATAAAGGACACCGGGGAGCTGTTTTTT.

This clonotype has ten or more counts. CDR3 nucleotides: TGTGCCAGCAGTTACTCCCTTCCCGGCACAGGGACAAATGAGCAGTTCTTC. Encoded protein: CASSYSLPGTGTNEQFF. V and J are TRBV6-2 or TRBV6-3 and TRBJ2-1; tentatively, D is TRBD1 (6 bases). The V end lost 0 bases, the J end lost 7 bases, and 19 bases lay between the germline ends. In germline, CDR1 is MNHEY, CDR2 SVGEGT. CDR3 size: 17 residues.

About this clonotype: No conserved phenylalanine or tryptophan ends this CDR3, so it is likely a read error. V is TRBV29-1 and J is TRBJ2-2; 14 nucleotides agree with TRBD2. The junction had 6 bases not matched to a gene; V was cut back by 6 bases and J by 6 bases. The CDR3 consists of 15 residues. Germline CDR1 and CDR2: SQVTM and ANQGSEA. CDR3: CSVGTSGGWAGELFL. The CDR3 coding sequence is TGCAGCGTCGGGACTAGCGGGGGCTGGGCCGGGGAGCTGTTTTTA.

The chain combines TRBV20-1 with TRBJ2-2, with TRBD1 identical over 7 bases. The CDR3 covers 18 residues. Germline loops: CDR1 DFQATT, CDR2 SNEGSKA (reference sequence). V lost 0 bases, J lost 4 bases, and 14 bases stayed unmatched. CDR3 bases: TGCAGTGCTAGAGATCTGACAGGGAAATATCGGGGCACCGGGGAGCTGTTTTTT. Protein product: CSARDLTGKYRGTGELFF.

This clonotype was detected a few times. The genes are TRBV4-2 and TRBJ2-1; no reliable D call. The CDR3 is made up of 18 amino acids. V was trimmed by 0 bases and J by 0 bases, leaving 15 bases between them. The germline CDR1 and CDR2 sequences are LGHNA and YNFKEQ. The CDR3 is CASSQDSTSARSYNEQFF. CDR3 DNA: TGTGCCAGCAGCCAAGATAGTACAAGCGCCCGCTCCTACAATGAGCAGTTCTTC.

This clonotype was seen just once. The gene calls are TRBV6-1 and TRBJ2-7, with 8 bases aligning to TRBD2. The ends lost 6 bases at V and 4 bases at J; junction bases unmatched: 17. Germline V gene sequence: CDR1 MNHNS, CDR2 SASEGT. The CDR3 is 17 residues long. CDR3 sequence reads: CASSPMTGGPSGYEQYF. The CDR3 bases are TGTGCCAGCAGCCCCATGACGGGAGGGCCCTCGGGATACGAGCAGTACTTC.

This clonotype has more than one count but fewer than ten. The CDR3 region has the DNA TGTGCCAGCAGTAGGGGGGCGTCCGGAGCTTTCTTT. Translating gives CASSRGASGAFF. The chain joins TRBV6-2 or TRBV6-3 to TRBJ1-1; maybe TRBD1 (6 bases). Between the trimmed V and J ends, which lost 5 bases and 10 bases, there was a span of 14 bases. Germline CDR1 and CDR2: MNHEY and SVGEGT. The CDR3 runs 12 residues.

This clonotype was detected a few times. The V and J genes are TRBV20-1 and TRBJ2-3; 13 positions agree with TRBD2. Unmatched junction bases numbered 7, after V lost 3 bases and J lost 1 base. Germline V gene sequence: CDR1 DFQATT, CDR2 SNEGSKA (reference sequence). The CDR3 consists of 17 residues. CDR3 DNA sequence: TGCAGTGCTAGCCGGACTAGCGGGAGCTTCGGCACAGATACGCAGTATTTT. This translates into CSASRTSGSFGTDTQYF.

This chain joins TRBV29-1 and TRBJ1-3; D not certain. Per the germline V gene, CDR1 is SQVTM and CDR2 is ANQGSEA. With 6 bases removed from V and 0 bases from J, the gap between germline ends came to 12 bases. The CDR3 is 14 residues long. CDR3 in amino acids: CSVIAWGSGNTIYF. The CDR3 DNA reads TGCAGCGTGATCGCCTGGGGCTCTGGAAACACCATATATTTT. Drawing the rest from reference TRBV29-1 and TRBJ1-3, the complete variable domain is SAVISQKPSRDICQRGTSLTIQCQVDSQVTMMFWYRQQPGQSLTLIATANQGSEATYESGFVIDKFPISRPNLTFSTLTVSNMSPEDSSIYLCSVIAWGSGNTIYFGEGSWLTVV.

This clonotype was found many times. This chain joins TRBV10-3 and TRBJ2-1; 13 nucleotides line up with TRBD2. V was clipped by 0 bases and J by 8 bases; unmatched bases: 10. The germline V gene has CDR1 ENHRY and CDR2 SYGVKD. The CDR3 totals 18 residues. CDR3 coding DNA: TGTGCCATCAGTGAGTCGCCGGGACTAGCGGGAACCAACCATGAGCAGTTCTTC. Amino acid sequence: CAISESPGLAGTNHEQFF.

The rearrangement joins TRBV5-1 to TRBJ2-3; 7 positions agree with TRBD2. This CDR3 region has 14 residues. The V and J ends lost 5 bases and 3 bases, in that order; junction bases with no gene match: 6. Germline CDR1 reads SGHRS; CDR2 reads YFSETQ. In DNA form, the CDR3 reads TGCGCCAGCAGTACTGGGACTATAACAGATACGCAGTATTTT. Translation: CASSTGTITDTQYF. Full variable domain (rest looked up from reference TRBV5-1 and TRBJ2-3): KAGVTQTPRYLIKTRGQQVTLSCSPISGHRSVSWYQQTPGQGLQFLFEYFSETQRNKGNFPGRFSGRQFSNSRSEMNVSTLELGDSALYLCASSTGTITDTQYFGPGTRLTVL.

The V call is TRBV20-1, the J call TRBJ2-7, with 7 positions matching TRBD2. V was clipped by 3 bases and J by 4 bases; unmatched bases: 12. The CDR3 sequence is 15 residues long. Germline CDR1 reads DFQATT; CDR2 reads SNEGSKA (reference sequence). CDR3 sequence reads: CSASGESGVYYEQYF. DNA for the CDR3: TGCAGTGCTAGTGGGGAAAGCGGGGTATATTACGAGCAGTACTTC.

The chain uses TRBV5-1 and TRBJ2-7; a possible D gene is TRBD2 (6 bases). V was clipped by 3 bases and J by 3 bases, with 16 bases between them. The V gene's germline CDR1 is SGHRS and CDR2 YFSETQ. The CDR3 sequence is 15 residues long. The CDR3 sequence: CASSSEGTPLYEQYF. As DNA, the CDR3 is TGCGCCAGCAGCTCCGAAGGGACTCCTCTCTACGAGCAGTACTTC. The full variable domain, rest sourced from reference TRBV5-1 and TRBJ2-7, is KAGVTQTPRYLIKTRGQQVTLSCSPISGHRSVSWYQQTPGQGLQFLFEYFSETQRNKGNFPGRFSGRQFSNSRSEMNVSTLELGDSALYLCASSSEGTPLYEQYFGPGTRLTVT.

J is TRBJ2-7 and V is TRBV5-6; tentatively, D is TRBD1 or TRBD2 (5 bases each). This CDR3 spans 15 amino acids. Trimming removed 6 bases at V and 0 bases at J, with 16 bases between. Germline V gives CDR1 SGHDT, CDR2 YYEEEE. The CDR3 DNA reads as TGTGCCAGCATAGGGACCAGCGGCCTCTCCTACGAGCAGTACTTC. This codes for CASIGTSGLSYEQYF.

This clonotype was recorded only once. V is TRBV5-1 and J is TRBJ2-1, with 13 bases that match TRBD2. Germline values: CDR1 SGHRS, CDR2 YFSETQ. Losses at the gene ends were 3 bases for V and 8 bases for J; bases not matched to a gene: 5. The CDR3 is 15 residues long. The CDR3 is CASSWTSGSSHEQFF. The CDR3 nucleotides are TGCGCCAGCAGCTGGACTAGCGGGAGCAGTCATGAGCAGTTCTTC.

In nucleotides, the CDR3 is TGTGCCAGCAGTTTTACGGAGTTTCGCAGCAGCACAGATACGCAGTATTTT. It yields the protein CASSFTEFRSSTDTQYF. The rearrangement uses TRBV12-3 or TRBV12-4 and TRBJ2-3; no firm D call. With 3 bases removed from V and 0 bases from J, the gap between germline ends came to 16 bases. The CDR3 loop spans 17 amino acids.

Many counts were recorded for this clonotype. The chain joins TRBV29-1 to TRBJ2-7; D call uncertain. Trimming shortened V by 4 bases and J by 0 bases, and 16 bases separated the two germline ends. Germline CDR1 SQVTM, CDR2 ANQGSEA. CDR3 size: 15 residues. The CDR3 loop is CSVVPPGPNSYEQYF. The CDR3 region has the DNA TGCAGCGTTGTTCCCCCCGGTCCCAACTCCTACGAGCAGTACTTC.

This clonotype has a handful of counts. The V call is TRBV20-1, the J call TRBJ2-1; TRBD2 agrees at 12 bases. The V segment lost 2 bases and the J segment 0 bases; nucleotides outside the gene matches: 2. CDR3 length equals 16 residues. Per the germline V gene, CDR1 is DFQATT and CDR2 is SNEGSKA (reference sequence). The CDR3 spells CSARRLAGDSYNEQFF. The CDR3 DNA follows: TGCAGTGCTAGAAGACTAGCGGGAGACTCCTACAATGAGCAGTTCTTC.

This chain joins TRBV29-1 and TRBJ2-3, with 7 bases that match TRBD2. This CDR3 region has 13 residues. CDR1 is SQVTM and CDR2 is ANQGSEA in the germline V gene. V gave up 6 bases and J gave up 4 bases; unmatched junction bases: 7. The CDR3 DNA reads TGCAGCGTCCCCTTGACTAGCCCAGATACGCAGTATTTT. It is translated as CSVPLTSPDTQYF.

Ten or more counts support this clonotype. The V call is TRBV4-2, the J call TRBJ2-1, with 8 bases that match TRBD2. This CDR3 is built from 15 residues. J lost 8 bases, V lost 4 bases, and 10 bases had no gene match. Germline CDR1 and CDR2: LGHNA and YNFKEQ. The CDR3 loop reads CASSRTGLGVYEQFF. CDR3 nucleotide sequence: TGTGCCAGCAGCCGGACGGGACTAGGCGTGTATGAGCAGTTCTTC.

This chain joins TRBV4-1 and TRBJ1-5, with D perhaps matching TRBD1 (5 bases). Trimming shortened V by 0 bases and J by 6 bases, and 9 bases separated the two germline ends. The CDR3 extends over 14 amino acids. Germline CDR1 is MGHRA and CDR2 is YSYEKL. This CDR3 reads CASSQEGGAQPQHF. The CDR3 nucleotides are TGCGCCAGCAGCCAAGAGGGAGGGGCTCAGCCCCAGCATTTT.